These T cell receptor beta chains were read from a single sample in a study of OX40 agonist ivuxolimab in advanced cancers. Generated by immunoSEQ multiplex PCR, the TCRdb table keeps only in-frame clones and is missing some. The data hold 100,000 to 130,000 clones, with approximately 90% observed a single time. The source was CD4+ or CD8+ T cells sorted from blood, collected in a trial of the OX40 agonist ivuxolimab. Receptors were obtained from an adult with an advanced solid tumor such as melanoma, head and neck, liver or kidney cancer. The CDR3 runs from the conserved cysteine through the conserved F or W. Fields, in order: CDR3 protein, CDR3 DNA, V gene, J gene, D gene, clone size. The D gene is left open where the match is weak. The size entry is marked missing in some rows and otherwise reads once, few, many or a size class.

cdr3_aa: CASSSSDRVFGYTF
cdr3_nt: TGTGCCAGCAGCTCGTCGGACCGGGTTTTCGGCTACACCTTC
v_call: TRBV7-9
j_call: TRBJ1-2
d_call: .
clone_size: .

cdr3_aa: CASSLEALIVLNYGYTF
cdr3_nt: TGTGCCAGCAGCTTAGAGGCCTTGATCGTATTAAACTATGGCTACACCTTC
v_call: TRBV7-9
j_call: TRBJ1-2
d_call: .
clone_size: .

cdr3_aa: CASSSPSRGPNYGYTF
cdr3_nt: TGCGCCAGCAGCTCTCCATCCAGGGGGCCCAACTATGGCTACACCTTC
v_call: TRBV5-1
j_call: TRBJ1-2
d_call: TRBD1
clone_size: .

cdr3_aa: CASSVAGSTDTQYF
cdr3_nt: TGTGCCAGCAGTGTTGCGGGAAGCACAGATACGCAGTATTTT
v_call: TRBV9
j_call: TRBJ2-3
d_call: .
clone_size: .

cdr3_aa: CASSSKQGTEAFF
cdr3_nt: TGTGCCAGCAGTAGCAAACAGGGAACTGAAGCTTTCTTT
v_call: TRBV6-1
j_call: TRBJ1-1
d_call: .
clone_size: .

cdr3_aa: CASSPRAGLQAYEQYF
cdr3_nt: TGTGCCAGCAGCCCAAGGGCGGGACTCCAAGCCTACGAGCAGTACTTC
v_call: TRBV21-1
j_call: TRBJ2-7
d_call: .
clone_size: .

cdr3_aa: CASSTQGDTQYF
cdr3_nt: TGTGCCAGTAGTACACAGGGGGATACGCAGTATTTT
v_call: TRBV19
j_call: TRBJ2-3
d_call: TRBD1
clone_size: .

cdr3_aa: CASSLNRGDGYTF
cdr3_nt: TGTGCCAGCAGCTTAAACAGGGGGGATGGCTACACCTTC
v_call: TRBV7-3
j_call: TRBJ1-2
d_call: TRBD1
clone_size: once

cdr3_aa: CASSGPSGTNNEQFF
cdr3_nt: TGTGCCAGCAGTGGGCCTAGCGGGACAAACAATGAGCAGTTCTTC
v_call: TRBV2
j_call: TRBJ2-1
d_call: TRBD2
clone_size: .

cdr3_aa: CASSLLTGAYEQYF
cdr3_nt: TGTGCCAGCAGTCTACTGACAGGTGCCTACGAGCAGTACTTC
v_call: TRBV7-3
j_call: TRBJ2-7
d_call: .
clone_size: .

cdr3_aa: CASGQRRSAGGGPGELFF
cdr3_nt: TGTGCCAGCGGGCAACGACGGAGCGCGGGAGGTGGACCCGGGGAGCTGTTTTTT
v_call: TRBV27
j_call: TRBJ2-2
d_call: TRBD2
clone_size: .

cdr3_aa: CAWRGDSLNEAFF
cdr3_nt: TGTGCCTGGAGGGGGGACAGCCTAAATGAAGCTTTCTTT
v_call: TRBV30
j_call: TRBJ1-1
d_call: TRBD1
clone_size: many

cdr3_aa: CASSIILDALTSYEQYF
cdr3_nt: TGTGCCAGTAGTATAATCCTCGATGCTCTGACCTCCTACGAGCAGTACTTC
v_call: TRBV19
j_call: TRBJ2-7
d_call: .
clone_size: .